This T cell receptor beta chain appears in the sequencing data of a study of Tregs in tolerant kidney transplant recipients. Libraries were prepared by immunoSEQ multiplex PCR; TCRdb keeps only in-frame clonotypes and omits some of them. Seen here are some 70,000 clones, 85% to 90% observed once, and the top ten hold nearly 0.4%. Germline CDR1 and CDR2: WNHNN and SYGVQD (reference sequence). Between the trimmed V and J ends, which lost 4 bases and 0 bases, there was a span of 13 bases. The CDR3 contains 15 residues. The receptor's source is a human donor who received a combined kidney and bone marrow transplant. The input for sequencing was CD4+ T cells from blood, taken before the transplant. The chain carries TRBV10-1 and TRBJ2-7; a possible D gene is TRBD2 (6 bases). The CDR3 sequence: CASSGRLEISYEQYF. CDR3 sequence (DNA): TGCGCCAGCAGTGGGAGACTAGAAATCTCCTACGAGCAGTACTTC.